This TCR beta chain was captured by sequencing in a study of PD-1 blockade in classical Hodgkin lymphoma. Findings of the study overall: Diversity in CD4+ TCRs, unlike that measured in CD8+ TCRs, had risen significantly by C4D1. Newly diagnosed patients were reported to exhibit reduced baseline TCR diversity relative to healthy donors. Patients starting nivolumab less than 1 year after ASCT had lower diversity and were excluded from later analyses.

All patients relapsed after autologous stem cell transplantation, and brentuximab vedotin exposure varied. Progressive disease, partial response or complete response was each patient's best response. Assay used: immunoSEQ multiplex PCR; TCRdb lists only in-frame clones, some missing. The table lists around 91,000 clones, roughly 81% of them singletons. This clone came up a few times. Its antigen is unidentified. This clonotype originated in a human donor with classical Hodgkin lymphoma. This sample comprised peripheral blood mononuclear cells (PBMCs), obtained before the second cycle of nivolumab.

The CDR3 protein is CASSPLSVSDSLYEQYF. The CDR3 DNA sequence: TGTGCCAGCAGTCCCCTATCGGTGTCGGACAGCCTATACGAGCAGTACTTC. The V and J genes are TRBV27 and TRBJ2-7, with D tentatively TRBD1 (6 bases). This CDR3 contains 17 residues. V dropped 5 bases and J dropped 4 bases, with 24 bases sitting between them. The germline V gene encodes CDR1 MNHEY and CDR2 SMNVEV (reference sequence).